A single sample is the source of the 19 T cell receptor beta chains below, sequenced in a study of blood T cell repertoires in COVID-19. The protocol was immunoSEQ multiplex PCR, while the TCRdb copy is restricted to in-frame clones and leaves out a portion. The sample has around 400,000 clones; around 87% are singletons. Sequencing was carried out using peripheral blood. These receptors all stem from a woman aged 25-40 years with COVID-19, enrolled during active disease.

The chain uses TRBV9 and TRBJ2-3; 10 bases align to TRBD2. With V trimmed by 1 base and J by 6 bases, 5 bases remained unmatched. Germline V gives CDR1 SGDLS, CDR2 YYNGEE. The CDR3 runs to 15 residues. CDR3 bases: TGTGCCAGCAGCGTACTTGGAGCGGGAGGGGATACGCAGTATTTT. Translation gives CASSVLGAGGDTQYF.

This clone has more than one count but fewer than ten. The chain employs TRBV30 and TRBJ1-2, with a weak D call TRBD1 (5 bases). V lost 2 bases, J lost 7 bases, and 8 bases lay in between. This CDR3 comprises 11 residues. Germline V lookup: CDR1 GTSNPN, CDR2 SVGIG (reference sequence). CDR3 bases: TGTGCCTGGAGTTCGCAGGGTGGCTACACCTTC. Its translation is CAWSSQGGYTF.

This chain links TRBV28 with TRBJ2-7; 10 nucleotides agree with TRBD1. Germline V gene data show CDR1 as MDHEN and CDR2 as SYDVKM. The CDR3 extends over 13 amino acids. With V trimmed by 5 bases and J by 2 bases, 0 bases remained unmatched. The CDR3 nucleotides read TGTGCCAGCAGTGACAGGGGGCCCTACGAGCAGTACTTC. Residues: CASSDRGPYEQYF.

The chain employs TRBV7-9 and TRBJ2-2; TRBD1 matches at 11 bases. The CDR3 runs to 16 residues. V shed 5 bases and J 4 bases; nucleotides not matched to a gene: 6. Germline CDR1 SEHNR, CDR2 FQNEAQ (reference sequence). CDR3 DNA sequence: TGTGCCAGCAGCCAACCCGGGACAGGGGGCACCGGGGAGCTGTTTTTT. It encodes CASSQPGTGGTGELFF.

This chain connects TRBV27 to TRBJ2-2; TRBD1 matches 7 bases. This CDR3 is built from 15 residues. V lost 2 bases to trimming and J lost 5 bases; unmatched junction nucleotides: 5. Germline values: CDR1 MNHEY, CDR2 SMNVEV (reference sequence). CDR3 in DNA: TGTGCCAGCAGTTTAGACAGGGCTCGGACCGGGGAGCTGTTTTTT. This translates into CASSLDRARTGELFF.

In its sample, this clone was seen once. This sequence joins TRBV27 and TRBJ2-2; D remains ambiguous. The CDR3 is 12 residues long. Germline CDR1 is MNHEY and CDR2 is SMNVEV (reference sequence). The CDR3 bases are TGTGCAGCCAGGATGGACACCGGGGAGCTGTTTTTT. It yields the protein CAARMDTGELFF.

The J gene is TRBJ1-1, the V gene TRBV2; D is ambiguous. V was shortened by 3 bases and J by 0 bases, with 5 bases between the two germline ends. CDR1 is SNHLY, CDR2 FYNNEI, per germline. CDR3 length: 13 residues. The CDR3 here is CASSEELNTEAFF. The CDR3 nucleotides read TGTGCCAGCAGTGAGGAGCTGAACACTGAAGCTTTCTTT. Using reference TRBV2 and TRBJ1-1 for the parts outside the CDR3, the full variable domain is EPEVTQTPSHQVTQMGQEVILRCVPISNHLYFYWYRQILGQKVEFLVSFYNNEISEKSEIFDDQFSVERPDGSNFTLKIRSTKLEDSAMYFCASSEELNTEAFFGQGTRLTVV.

The chain is built from TRBV11-2 and TRBJ2-3; 9 bases are shared with TRBD2. The J segment lost 4 bases and the V segment lost 0 bases, leaving 2 bases of the junction unmatched. The CDR3 is 15 amino acids. CDR1 and CDR2 (germline): SGHAT, FQNNGV. The CDR3 nucleotides are TGTGCCAGCAGCTTAGATCGCGGGAGGGCAGATACGCAGTATTTT. It yields the protein CASSLDRGRADTQYF.

The V gene is TRBV9, the J gene TRBJ2-2; possibly TRBD2 for D (6 bases). The CDR3 extends over 15 amino acids. CDR1 is SGDLS and CDR2 is YYNGEE in the germline V gene. Trimming left V 6 bases short and J 1 base short, with 13 bases between. The CDR3 bases are TGTGCCAGCAAACCTAGCGCAGAGAACACCGGGGAGCTGTTTTTT. Its translation: CASKPSAENTGELFF.

V usage is TRBV2 and J usage is TRBJ2-1; 16 nucleotides line up with TRBD2. CDR3 size: 16 residues. CDR1 and CDR2 (germline): SNHLY, FYNNEI. V lost 6 bases and J lost 8; bases outside the gene matches: 7. CDR3 DNA sequence: TGTGCCAGCAGGGGACTAGCGGGAGGGCCCGTGGATGAGCAGTTCTTC. It translates to CASRGLAGGPVDEQFF.

The chain has TRBV3-1 (or the pseudogene TRBV3-2) and TRBJ2-2; D not resolved. The CDR3 has 16 amino acids. V was trimmed by 2 bases and J by 0 bases, leaving 10 bases between them. The germline V gene encodes CDR1 LGHDT and CDR2 YNNKEL (reference sequence). The CDR3 nucleotides are TGTGCCAGCAGCCAACAGACAACCGCGAACACCGGGGAGCTGTTTTTT. Translating it yields CASSQQTTANTGELFF.

The chain links TRBV12-3 or TRBV12-4 to TRBJ2-3; weak D call: TRBD1 (5 bases). V shed 4 bases and J shed 3 bases, with 5 bases lying between them. The CDR3 contains 12 residues. CDR3 sequence: CASSYRTDTQYF. The DNA for the CDR3 is TGTGCCAGCAGTTACAGGACAGATACGCAGTATTTT.

V usage is TRBV19 and J usage is TRBJ2-7; 10 nucleotides align to TRBD2. There are 15 residues in the CDR3. Germline V CDR1 and CDR2: LNHDA, SQIVND (reference sequence). After removal of 3 bases from V and 7 bases from J, the junction contained 9 bases not matched to a gene. This CDR3 is CASSMGLAGVKEQYF. The CDR3 region has the DNA TGTGCCAGTAGTATGGGTCTAGCGGGAGTAAAGGAGCAGTACTTC.

The CDR3 DNA sequence: TGCGCCAGCAGGCCGGGACAGGGGGCTTACGAGCAGTACTTC. Translated, it gives CASRPGQGAYEQYF. This chain connects TRBV4-1 to TRBJ2-7; 12 bases match TRBD1. Germline V lookup: CDR1 MGHRA, CDR2 YSYEKL. The V gene end was trimmed by 6 bases and the J gene end by 4 bases; junction bases not matched to a gene: 4. The length of the CDR3 is 14 residues.

The V and J genes are TRBV28 and TRBJ2-7, with 9 nucleotides matching TRBD2. The CDR3 runs 12 residues. Germline trimming cut 5 bases from V and 7 bases from J; bases unmatched to any gene: 3. Germline values: CDR1 MDHEN, CDR2 SYDVKM. The DNA for the CDR3 is TGTGCCAGCAGTCCCCTAGCGGGAGAGCAGTACTTC. Translating gives CASSPLAGEQYF.

This clone came up a few times. V is TRBV30 and J is TRBJ1-1; a possible D gene is TRBD1 (5 bases). Germline CDR1 is GTSNPN and CDR2 is SVGIG (reference sequence). This CDR3 has 12 amino acids. The V end was cut by 4 bases, the J end by 3 bases, with 9 bases between. For the CDR3, the DNA is TGTGCCTGGACCGGGGGGTACACTGAAGCTTTCTTT. Its protein is CAWTGGYTEAFF. Drawing the rest from reference TRBV30 and TRBJ1-1, the complete variable domain is SQTIHQWPATLVQPVGSPLSLECTVEGTSNPNLYWYRQAAGRGLQLLFYSVGIGQISSEVPQNLSASRPQDRQFILSSKKLLLSDSGFYLCAWTGGYTEAFFGQGTRLTVV.

The V gene is TRBV15, the J gene TRBJ1-1; D gene ambiguous. V lost 7 bases and J lost 0, with 12 bases in between. The CDR3 length is 14 residues. Germline V gene sequence: CDR1 LNHNV, CDR2 YYDKDF (reference sequence). The chain's CDR3 is CATNSLGVNTEAFF. In DNA, the CDR3 is TGTGCCACCAACTCTCTTGGAGTGAACACTGAAGCTTTCTTT.

There are many counts of this clone. The chain uses TRBV2 and TRBJ2-7, with D possibly TRBD1 on 5 matching bases. The V and J ends lost 1 base and 4 bases respectively, with 5 bases between them. CDR3 length: 12 amino acids. The V gene's germline CDR1 is SNHLY and CDR2 FYNNEI. CDR3 residues: CASSEGQYEQYF. Here the CDR3 DNA reads TGTGCCAGCAGTGAAGGACAGTACGAGCAGTACTTC.

Points on this clone: Distinct nucleotide sequences in the sample also encode this CDR3. The chain has TRBV28 and TRBJ1-5, with D tentatively TRBD1 (5 bases). The V end lost 2 bases, the J end lost 6 bases, and 5 bases lay between the germline ends. The CDR3 has 12 amino acids. The germline gives CDR1 MDHEN, CDR2 SYDVKM. CDR3 nucleotides: TGTGCCAGCAGTTTAAGGGGTCAGCCCCAGCATTTT. Protein: CASSLRGQPQHF. The full variable domain, completed using reference TRBV28 and TRBJ1-5, is DVKVTQSSRYLVKRTGEKVFLECVQDMDHENMFWYRQDPGLGLRLIYFSYDVKMKEKGDIPEGYSVSREKKERFSLILESASTNQTSMYLCASSLRGQPQHFGDGTRLSIL.